This record concerns one T cell receptor beta chain sequence. What it recognizes is unknown. CDR1 and CDR2 from the germline V gene are SGHDT and YYEEEE. The CDR3 has 14 amino acids. The germline V and J ends were trimmed by 4 bases and 5 bases, with 15 bases remaining between them. This sample stems from a study of regulatory T cells in long-lasting Graves disease. General study results and limits: The persistent group shared fewer than 3,500 public clonotypes, more than the roughly 970 shared by new patients. Investigators studied peripheral blood only, not thyroid tissue.

CDR3 regions were amplified by Arm-PCR using iRepertoire HTBI primers to build TCR beta libraries. As originally analysed: Segment identification across samples yielded 62 TRBV and roughly 14 TRBJ segments. Each CDR3 protein is one row after TCRdb ran MiXCR on the multiplex PCR reads. The V and J calls reflect TCRdb's pipeline rather than the authors' work. The sample gives approximately 480,000 distinct CDR3 sequences, around 15% of which show up once; more than 10% is in the top ten. Described time point: newly diagnosed GD, antithyroid drugs for less than 3 months. The TCR library was made from RNA extracted from PBMCs. The sample was also linked to a second study, of T cells in Graves' hyperthyroidism and ophthalmopathy.

The chain has TRBV5-6 and TRBJ2-5; D may be TRBD1 (6 bases). The TCR sequence derives from a middle-aged man with Graves disease. Material: peripheral blood mononuclear cells (PBMCs), obtained at new diagnosis, from a patient treated with antithyroid drugs. The CDR3: CASSEGVILETQYF. CDR3 DNA sequence: TGTGCCAGCAGCGAGGGGGTGATCTTGGAGACCCAGTACTTC.